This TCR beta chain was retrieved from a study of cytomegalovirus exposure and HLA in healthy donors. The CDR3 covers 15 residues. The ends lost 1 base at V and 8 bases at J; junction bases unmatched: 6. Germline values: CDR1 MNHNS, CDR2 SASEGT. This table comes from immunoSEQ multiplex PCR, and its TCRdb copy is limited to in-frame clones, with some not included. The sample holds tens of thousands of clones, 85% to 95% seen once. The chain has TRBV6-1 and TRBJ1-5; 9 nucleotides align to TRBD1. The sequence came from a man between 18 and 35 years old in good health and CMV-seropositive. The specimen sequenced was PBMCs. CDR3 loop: CASSEGTGAIKPQHF. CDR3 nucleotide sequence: TGTGCCAGCAGTGAAGGGACAGGGGCGATTAAGCCCCAGCATTTT.